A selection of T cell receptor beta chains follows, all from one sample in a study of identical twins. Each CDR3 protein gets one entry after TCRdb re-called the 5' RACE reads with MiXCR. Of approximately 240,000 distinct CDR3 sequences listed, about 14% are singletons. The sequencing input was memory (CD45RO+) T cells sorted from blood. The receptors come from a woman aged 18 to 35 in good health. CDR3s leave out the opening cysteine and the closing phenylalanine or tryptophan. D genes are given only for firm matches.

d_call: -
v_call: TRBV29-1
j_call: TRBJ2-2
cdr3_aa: SVDRGTGELF

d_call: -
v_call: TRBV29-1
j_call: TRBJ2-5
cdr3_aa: SVEVAQETQY

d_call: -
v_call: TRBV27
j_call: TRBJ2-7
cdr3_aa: ASGLYEQY

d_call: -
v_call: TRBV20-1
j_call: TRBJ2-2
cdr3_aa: SAPKVGANTGELF

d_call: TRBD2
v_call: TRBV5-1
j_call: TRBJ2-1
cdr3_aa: ASSVGTRGNEQF

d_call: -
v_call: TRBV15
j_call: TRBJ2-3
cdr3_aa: ATSRDNLRLDPDTQY

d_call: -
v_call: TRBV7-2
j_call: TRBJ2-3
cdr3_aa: ASTQTGSLGRTQY

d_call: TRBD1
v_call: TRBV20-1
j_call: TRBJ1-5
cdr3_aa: SAEGTENQPQH

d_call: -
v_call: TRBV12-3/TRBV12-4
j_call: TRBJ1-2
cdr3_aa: ASSSGWGRVQANYGYT

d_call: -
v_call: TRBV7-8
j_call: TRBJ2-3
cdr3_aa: ASSLSGSTQY

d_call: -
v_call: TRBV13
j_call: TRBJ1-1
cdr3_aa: ASSKERGLLYEAF

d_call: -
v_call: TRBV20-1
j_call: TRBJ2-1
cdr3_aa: SARDQRQDF

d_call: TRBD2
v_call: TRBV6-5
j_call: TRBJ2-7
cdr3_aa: ASSSMGRDGPYEQY

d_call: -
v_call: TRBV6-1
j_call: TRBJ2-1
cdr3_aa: ASTIQLGGFSDEQF

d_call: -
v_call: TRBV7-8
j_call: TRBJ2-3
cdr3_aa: ASSLETGFSTDTQY